One TCR beta chain is described in this entry. Its antigen is as yet unknown. The data originate from a study of cytomegalovirus exposure and HLA in healthy donors. Points from the study as a whole: Immune exposure data for these donors was limited to CMV serostatus. With later analysis, a missense DCLRE1C variant became linked to TCR beta V- and J-gene trimming.

The CDR3 consists of 16 residues. V was trimmed by 4 bases and J by 0 bases, leaving 10 bases between them. Germline values: CDR1 PRHDT, CDR2 FYEKMQ (reference sequence). The PCR had 60 Vbeta and 13 Jbeta primers. Using immunoSEQ multiplex PCR, the repertoire was profiled, and TCRdb retains in-frame clones only, with some absent. The table lists 110,000 or so clones, 77% of them singletons. The sequenced material came from PBMCs. The V gene is TRBV13, the J gene TRBJ2-6, with unresolved D. The TCR originated in a man aged 18-30 years in good health and CMV-seropositive. Here the CDR3 reads CASSSLGGSGANVLTF. DNA for the CDR3: TGTGCCAGCAGCTCCCTAGGTGGCTCTGGGGCCAACGTCCTGACTTTC. Combining the CDR3 with reference TRBV13 and TRBJ2-6 gives the whole variable domain AAGVIQSPRHLIKEKRETATLKCYPIPRHDTVYWYQQGPGQDPQFLISFYEKMQSDKGSIPDRFSAQQFSDYHSELNMSSLELGDSALYFCASSSLGGSGANVLTFGAGSRLTVL.